This T cell receptor (beta chain) was sequenced in a study of blood T cell repertoires in COVID-19. Study context: There were acute and convalescent COVID-19 samples, and they came from the United States, Italy and Spain.

The CDR3 runs to 16 residues. Trimming cost V 0 bases and J 6 bases, with 15 bases left between them. CDR1 and CDR2 (germline): MNHEY, SMNVEV (reference sequence). Per the study methods: By means of reference gene primer amplification, nucleated cell counts were estimated. Sequenced by immunoSEQ multiplex PCR; TCRdb stores in-frame clones only, minus some. The V and J calls and clone size were taken over from that table, and D and trimming were inferred from the DNA. Among about 150,000 clones listed, approximately 86% were seen once. This TCR was recovered from a middle-aged woman who had recovered from COVID-19. V usage is TRBV27 and J usage is TRBJ1-5; D gene ambiguous. Source material: PBMCs or T cells enriched from blood (not recorded which). CDR3 in amino acids: CASSLSPPTDFQPQHF. CDR3 nucleotide sequence: TGTGCCAGCAGTTTATCGCCCCCTACCGACTTTCAGCCCCAGCATTTT.